These 31 T cell receptor beta chains were all obtained from the same sample, sequenced in a study of cytomegalovirus exposure and HLA in healthy donors. Researchers ran the PCR with 60 Vbeta and 13 Jbeta primers. Data came from immunoSEQ multiplex PCR; TCRdb stores just in-frame clones and leaves some out. The sample carries 150,000 to 200,000 clones, roughly 70% recorded once. Sequencing used PBMCs. The receptors stem from a middle-aged man in good health and CMV-seropositive.

This clone appeared once. This chain joins TRBV5-1 and TRBJ1-4; TRBD1 matches 10 bases. CDR1 is SGHRS, CDR2 YFSETQ, per germline. Germline trimming cut 5 bases from V and 6 bases from J; bases unmatched to any gene: 4. This CDR3 comprises 14 residues. The CDR3 is CASRPGTGDEKLFF. The DNA of the CDR3 is TGCGCCAGCAGGCCCGGGACAGGGGATGAAAAACTGTTTTTT.

The chain links TRBV7-6 to TRBJ2-4, with D tentatively TRBD1 (5 bases). Per the germline V gene, CDR1 is SGHVS and CDR2 is FNYEAQ. This CDR3 has 14 amino acids. V gave up 4 bases and J gave up 0 bases, with 7 bases separating them. The CDR3 coding sequence is TGTGCCAGCAGCTCGACAGTAGCCAAAAACATTCAGTACTTC. Translating gives CASSSTVAKNIQYF.

The J gene is TRBJ2-7, the V gene TRBV9; 8 bases are a match to TRBD1. This CDR3 has 15 amino acids. Trimming at V came to 0 bases and at J to 3 bases, leaving 5 bases not matched to a gene. Germline CDR1 is SGDLS and CDR2 is YYNGEE. CDR3 sequence (DNA): TGTGCCAGCAGCGTAGACCAGGGGGCCTTCTACGAGCAGTACTTC. Residues: CASSVDQGAFYEQYF.

The rearrangement uses TRBV11-2 and TRBJ1-3; 8 nucleotides align to TRBD1. This CDR3 region has 12 residues. Germline CDR1 reads SGHAT; CDR2 reads FQNNGV. V was pared by 5 bases and J by 8 bases, with 2 bases of the junction left unmatched. The CDR3 sequence: CASSPQGDTIYF. CDR3 DNA sequence: TGTGCCAGCAGCCCACAGGGGGACACCATATATTTT.

This chain connects TRBV7-9 to TRBJ1-6; D not certain. Germline values: CDR1 SEHNR, CDR2 FQNEAQ (reference sequence). This CDR3 has 14 residues. V was trimmed by 1 base and J by 5 bases, leaving 6 bases between them. The CDR3 DNA is TGTGCCAGCAGCTTAGGCCAGAATAATTCACCCCTCCACTTT. Its protein product is CASSLGQNNSPLHF.

The chain combines TRBV7-3 with TRBJ2-1; 8 bases line up with TRBD1. With V trimmed by 5 bases and J by 7 bases, 4 bases remained unmatched. This CDR3 has 13 amino acids. Germline V gives CDR1 SGHTA, CDR2 FQGTGA. In DNA, the CDR3 is TGTGCCAGCAGCCAGGACAGGGCGAATGAGCAGTTCTTC. It yields the protein CASSQDRANEQFF.

The rearrangement uses TRBV6-4 and TRBJ1-5; maybe TRBD1 (5 bases). CDR3 length: 15 residues. CDR1 and CDR2 from the germline V gene are MRHNA and SNTAGT. The V and J ends lost 8 bases and 2 bases respectively, with 16 bases between them. The CDR3 DNA sequence: TGTGCCAGCCCGGGGGGAGGTCCAGGCAATCAGCCCCAGCATTTT. Protein: CASPGGGPGNQPQHF.

The chain carries TRBV19 and TRBJ2-3; 8 bases line up with TRBD1. CDR3 length: 16 amino acids. Trimming removed 2 bases from V and 2 bases from J; junction bases left unmatched: 6. Germline lookup yields CDR1 LNHDA and CDR2 SQIVND (reference sequence). The CDR3 DNA reads TGTGCCAGTAGTATAAGGCAGGGGGCCACCACAGATACGCAGTATTTT. It is translated as CASSIRQGATTDTQYF.

The chain has TRBV14 and TRBJ2-2; 7 nucleotides align to TRBD1. Looked up from germline, CDR1 is SGHDN and CDR2 is FVKESK. The ends lost 4 bases at V and 0 bases at J; junction bases unmatched: 5. This CDR3 has 16 residues. The chain's CDR3 is CASSRRTGTNTGELFF. DNA of the CDR3: TGTGCCAGCAGCCGCCGGACAGGAACGAACACCGGGGAGCTGTTTTTT.

This sequence joins TRBV9 and TRBJ1-2; possible D gene TRBD1, 6 bases. The V end lost 0 bases, the J end lost 7 bases, and 13 bases lay between the germline ends. Germline assignment: CDR1 SGDLS and CDR2 YYNGEE. The CDR3 is 14 amino acids. CDR3 sequence: CASSVEGGAAGYTF. For the CDR3, the DNA is TGTGCCAGCAGCGTAGAGGGGGGGGCGGCTGGCTACACCTTC.

The rearrangement uses TRBV2 and TRBJ1-3; D may be TRBD1 (6 bases). The V end was cut by 6 bases, the J end by 0 bases, with 9 bases between. Germline CDR1 reads SNHLY; CDR2 reads FYNNEI. The CDR3 contains 14 residues. CDR3 bases: TGTGCCAGCAGGTGGGACACCTCTGGAAACACCATATATTTT. Translated, it gives CASRWDTSGNTIYF.

The chain uses TRBV2 and TRBJ1-2; D is undetermined. This CDR3 has 14 amino acids. Trimming shortened V by 6 bases and J by 10 bases, and 21 bases separated the two germline ends. From germline, CDR1 is SNHLY and CDR2 FYNNEI. CDR3 protein: CASRHNPPREDYTF. CDR3 nucleotides: TGTGCCAGCAGACACAATCCTCCACGCGAGGACTACACCTTC.

The genes are TRBV6-1 and TRBJ1-5; no definite D call. V gave up 9 bases and J gave up 3 bases, with 9 bases separating them. CDR3 length: 12 amino acids. The germline gives CDR1 MNHNS, CDR2 SASEGT. CDR3 residues: CASRFPNQPQHF. The DNA for the CDR3 is TGTGCCAGTCGGTTCCCCAATCAGCCCCAGCATTTT.

This clone was observed a single time. CDR3 sequence: CASSRTSGETDTQYF. Here the CDR3 DNA reads TGTGCCAGCAGCCGGACTAGCGGGGAAACAGATACGCAGTATTTT. V and J are TRBV7-9 and TRBJ2-3; 12 bases are a match to TRBD2. Germline V gene sequence: CDR1 SEHNR, CDR2 FQNEAQ (reference sequence). V gave up 5 bases and J gave up 3 bases; unmatched junction bases: 3. The CDR3 has 15 residues.

V and J are TRBV27 and TRBJ1-1; 8 positions agree with TRBD1. The V segment lost 3 bases and the J segment 0 bases; nucleotides outside the gene matches: 6. The germline V gene has CDR1 MNHEY and CDR2 SMNVEV (reference sequence). This CDR3 contains 16 residues. CDR3 bases: TGTGCCAGCAGTTTGGACAGGGTGACCATGAACACTGAAGCTTTCTTT. It codes for CASSLDRVTMNTEAFF.

In its sample, this clone was seen a few times. The rearrangement joins TRBV6-1 to TRBJ1-2; D is perhaps TRBD1 (5 bases). The V end lost 7 bases, the J end lost 4 bases, and 13 bases lay between the germline ends. CDR1 is MNHNS, CDR2 SASEGT, per germline. The CDR3 has 13 amino acids. For the CDR3, the DNA is TGTGCCAGCACCCTACAGGTTCCCTATGGCTACACCTTC. It specifies CASTLQVPYGYTF.

This sequence joins TRBV7-9 and TRBJ1-5, with D hard to call. The germline V gene encodes CDR1 SEHNR and CDR2 FQNEAQ (reference sequence). This CDR3 contains 15 residues. Trimming left V 5 bases short and J 0 bases short, with 11 bases between. The CDR3: CASSPTGDSNQPQHF. CDR3 nucleotides: TGTGCCAGCAGCCCAACCGGGGATAGCAATCAGCCCCAGCATTTT.

This chain uses TRBV9 with TRBJ1-1; tentative D call: TRBD1 (6 bases). CDR1 and CDR2 from the germline V gene are SGDLS and YYNGEE. Trimming pared 0 bases from V and 5 bases from J, leaving 11 bases between. The CDR3 is 14 amino acids. For the CDR3, the DNA is TGTGCCAGCAGCGTAGGGCAGGGGATAACTGAAGCTTTCTTT. As protein: CASSVGQGITEAFF. Together with reference TRBV9 and TRBJ1-1, the CDR3 gives the full variable domain: DSGVTQTPKHLITATGQRVTLRCSPRSGDLSVYWYQQSLDQGLQFLIQYYNGEERAKGNILERFSAQQFPDLHSELNLSSLELGDSALYFCASSVGQGITEAFFGQGTRLTVV.

V gene TRBV9 combines with J gene TRBJ2-7; 7 bases match TRBD1. Per the germline V gene, CDR1 is SGDLS and CDR2 is YYNGEE. The CDR3 extends over 14 amino acids. Germline trimming cut 3 bases from V and 3 bases from J; bases unmatched to any gene: 6. CDR3 nucleotides: TGTGCCAGCAGCGCCTCACAGGGGAACTACGAGCAGTACTTC. This codes for CASSASQGNYEQYF.

Turning to this clone: At one end the junction does not follow the germline gene, possibly because of a read error. The J gene is TRBJ2-5, the V gene TRBV7-7; 7 bases are shared with TRBD2. There are 15 residues in the CDR3. Per germline, CDR1 SSHAT and CDR2 FNYEAQ (reference sequence). CDR3: CASSPATGGQETQYF. The CDR3 DNA sequence: TGTGCTAGCAGCCCGGCGACGGGGGGCCAAGAGACCCAGTACTTC.

The chain joins TRBV7-6 to TRBJ1-1; perhaps TRBD1 as D (6 bases). The CDR3 extends over 16 amino acids. Germline assignment: CDR1 SGHVS and CDR2 FNYEAQ. The ends were cut back, 2 bases at V and 1 base at J, with 14 bases in the middle. The DNA of the CDR3 is TGTGCCAGCAGCTTAACCCGGGACATGGCGAACACTGAAGCTTTCTTT. Protein product: CASSLTRDMANTEAFF.

This clone was counted a single time. This chain uses TRBV7-2 with TRBJ2-1; D is perhaps TRBD1 (5 bases). The CDR3 consists of 16 residues. Germline V gives CDR1 SGHTA, CDR2 FQGNSA. The V end was cut by 4 bases, the J end by 1 base, with 14 bases between. The chain's CDR3 is CASSSFTGRSYNEQFF. CDR3 DNA: TGTGCCAGCAGCTCGTTTACAGGTAGATCCTACAATGAGCAGTTCTTC.

In nucleotides, the CDR3 is TGTGCCAGCAGCCAGCCGGACAGGGGCCACGAGCAGTACTTC. Translating it yields CASSQPDRGHEQYF. The rearrangement joins TRBV4-2 to TRBJ2-7, with 9 nucleotides matching TRBD1. After removal of 3 bases from V and 5 bases from J, the junction contained 5 bases not matched to a gene. The V gene's germline CDR1 is LGHNA and CDR2 YNFKEQ. This CDR3 is built from 14 residues.

This clone was seen a single time. This rearrangement joins TRBV6-1 to TRBJ2-7, with D hard to call. V was pared by 3 bases and J by 4 bases, with 10 bases between. The CDR3 runs to 13 residues. Germline CDR1 MNHNS, CDR2 SASEGT. The CDR3 is CASSEGSSYEQYF. The CDR3 nucleotides are TGTGCCAGCAGTGAGGGCAGCTCTTACGAGCAGTACTTC.

The genes are TRBV18 and TRBJ1-3; possibly TRBD1 for D (5 bases). The V gene's germline CDR1 is KGHSH and CDR2 LQKENI. Trimming removed 3 bases at V and 4 bases at J, with 13 bases between. The CDR3 sequence is 15 residues long. In DNA, the CDR3 is TGTGCCAGCTCACCCCTGGAGGGGAAAGGAAACACCATATATTTT. This gives the protein CASSPLEGKGNTIYF.

The chain combines TRBV7-9 with TRBJ2-1; 13 nucleotides line up with TRBD2. Germline CDR1 is SEHNR and CDR2 is FQNEAQ (reference sequence). The CDR3 is 16 amino acids. V lost 4 bases and J lost 7; bases outside the gene matches: 7. DNA of the CDR3: TGTGCCAGCAGCTCAACTAGCGGGGGGGCGAAGAATGAGCAGTTCTTC. Encoded protein: CASSSTSGGAKNEQFF.

V and J are TRBV30 and TRBJ2-7, with 10 bases fitting TRBD2. With V trimmed by 7 bases and J by 6 bases, 9 bases remained unmatched. The CDR3 has 13 amino acids. Germline assignment: CDR1 GTSNPN and CDR2 SVGIG (reference sequence). This chain's CDR3 is CASIASGGLEQYF. CDR3 bases: TGTGCCTCGATAGCTAGCGGGGGTCTCGAGCAGTACTTC. Looking up the rest from reference TRBV30 and TRBJ2-7 gives the full variable domain: SQTIHQWPATLVQPVGSPLSLECTVEGTSNPNLYWYRQAAGRGLQLLFYSVGIGQISSEVPQNLSASRPQDRQFILSSKKLLLSDSGFYLCASIASGGLEQYFGPGTRLTVT.

V usage is TRBV19 and J usage is TRBJ1-1; the D gene is possibly TRBD1 (6 bases). Germline CDR1 and CDR2: LNHDA and SQIVND (reference sequence). V was shortened by 7 bases and J by 5 bases, with 20 bases between the two germline ends. The CDR3 has 15 residues. The CDR3 sequence is CASTPMAQGRTEAFF. As DNA, the CDR3 is TGTGCCAGTACCCCCATGGCACAGGGAAGGACTGAAGCTTTCTTT. The whole variable domain, remainder taken from reference TRBV19 and TRBJ1-1, is DGGITQSPKYLFRKEGQNVTLSCEQNLNHDAMYWYRQDPGQGLRLIYYSQIVNDFQKGDIAEGYSVSREKKESFPLTVTSAQKNPTAFYLCASTPMAQGRTEAFFGQGTRLTVV.

There are a few counts of this clone. The rearrangement joins TRBV27 to TRBJ1-3, with 9 bases fitting TRBD1. CDR3 length: 17 residues. With V trimmed by 6 bases and J by 0 bases, 9 bases remained unmatched. The V gene's germline CDR1 is MNHEY and CDR2 SMNVEV (reference sequence). CDR3 in DNA: TGTGCCAGCAGAGGGGGACAGGGAGGTTTCTCTGGAAACACCATATATTTT. It codes for CASRGGQGGFSGNTIYF.

The chain links TRBV19 to TRBJ1-1, with a weak D call TRBD1 (6 bases). Looked up from germline, CDR1 is LNHDA and CDR2 is SQIVND (reference sequence). The CDR3 spans 13 residues. The germline V and J ends were trimmed by 6 bases and 3 bases, with 11 bases remaining between them. CDR3 amino acids: CASRYNRDTEAFF. Written as DNA, the CDR3 is TGTGCCAGTAGATATAACAGGGACACTGAAGCTTTCTTT.

This clone was seen once. The chain recombines TRBV6-5 with TRBJ1-5; 7 bases fit TRBD1. The CDR3 is made up of 15 amino acids. With 2 bases clipped from V and 5 bases from J, the junction kept 6 bases outside the gene matches. Germline V gives CDR1 MNHEY, CDR2 SVGAGI. The CDR3 region has the DNA TGTGCCAGCAGTTACCGCCACAGGGGAGATCAGCCCCAGCATTTT. Encoded protein: CASSYRHRGDQPQHF.